The 31 T cell receptor beta chains given below trace back to one sample, sequenced in a study of blood T cells in healthy people across ages. Next came a second PCR, run for about 7 to 12 cycles, which used a sample-barcoded 5' primer along with a J-beta primer mix. TCRdb redid the calling of the 5' RACE reads with MiXCR, one entry per CDR3 protein. The table shows hundreds of thousands of distinct CDR3 sequences, with more than 45% occurring only once. Sequenced sample: blood. Receptors were obtained from a young man in good health.

This clonotype has a single count. The gene calls are TRBV7-2 and TRBJ2-6; 10 bases map to TRBD2. Germline lookup yields CDR1 SGHTA and CDR2 FQGNSA. Unmatched junction bases numbered 5, after V lost 3 bases and J lost 0 bases. This CDR3 is 18 amino acids long. The CDR3 DNA follows: TGTGCCAGCAGCTTTACTAGCGGGGCTTTCTCTGGGGCCAACGTCCTGACTTTC. The encoded protein is CASSFTSGAFSGANVLTF.

Only one count was recorded for this clonotype. This chain links TRBV20-1 with TRBJ2-5; possibly TRBD2 for D (6 bases). The J call could be wrong; TRBJ2-7 is a better fit for the DNA end. Germline V gene data show CDR1 as DFQATT and CDR2 as SNEGSKA (reference sequence). There are 15 residues in the CDR3. The CDR3 reads CSARDMGLSVREQYF. CDR3 in DNA: TGCAGTGCTAGAGATATGGGACTCTCGGTTCGCGAGCAGTACTTC.

The chain joins TRBV6-2 or TRBV6-3 to TRBJ2-1; 14 positions match TRBD2. Germline V lookup: CDR1 MNHEY, CDR2 SVGEGT. V shed 5 bases, J shed 9 bases, and the junction held 6 bases outside the gene matches. The CDR3 has 15 amino acids. CDR3 in DNA: TGTGCCAGCAGTGGGGGACTAGCGGGAGTAGGTGAGCAGTTCTTC. It encodes CASSGGLAGVGEQFF.

The J gene is TRBJ1-1, the V gene TRBV12-5; unclear D gene. There are 12 residues in the CDR3. V gave up 2 bases and J gave up 4 bases, with 5 bases separating them. Germline assignment: CDR1 LGHNT and CDR2 FRNRAP. The CDR3 spells CASGLRGTEAFF. The CDR3 coding sequence is TGTGCTAGTGGTTTGCGGGGCACTGAAGCTTTCTTT.

This clonotype has a handful of counts. This sequence joins TRBV20-1 and TRBJ2-7; TRBD2 agrees at 7 bases. The CDR3 extends over 14 amino acids. CDR1 is DFQATT and CDR2 is SNEGSKA in the germline V gene (reference sequence). Losses at the gene ends were 5 bases for V and 4 bases for J; bases not matched to a gene: 11. The CDR3 DNA follows: TGCAGTGCTCCGGCGGGAGACCTCAATTACGAGCAGTACTTC. Protein: CSAPAGDLNYEQYF.

The chain employs TRBV29-1 and TRBJ2-1, with 8 bases lining up with TRBD2. With 5 bases clipped from V and 13 bases from J, the junction kept 13 bases outside the gene matches. Per the germline V gene, CDR1 is SQVTM and CDR2 is ANQGSEA. CDR3 size: 13 residues. CDR3 in amino acids: CSVTGTSHETQFF. Here the CDR3 DNA reads TGCAGCGTTACAGGGACTAGTCACGAGACCCAGTTCTTC.

This rearrangement joins TRBV20-1 to TRBJ1-6, with 8 bases fitting TRBD1. This CDR3 has 12 amino acids. V was clipped by 6 bases and J by 9 bases; unmatched bases: 4. Germline CDR1 DFQATT, CDR2 SNEGSKA (reference sequence). The CDR3 coding sequence is TGCAGTGCCCGGACAGGGAGTTCACCCCTCCACTTT. Translating gives CSARTGSSPLHF.

Only a few counts were recorded for this clonotype. This rearrangement joins TRBV6-6 to TRBJ1-1, with D possibly being TRBD1 (5 bases). The germline V gene encodes CDR1 MNHNY and CDR2 SVGAGI (reference sequence). V lost 0 bases, J lost 2 bases, and 13 bases lay in between. This CDR3 region has 16 residues. In DNA form, the CDR3 reads TGTGCCAGCAGTTACTCCCGGGGGGGGAAAAACACTGAAGCTTTCTTT. It codes for CASSYSRGGKNTEAFF.

This chain uses TRBV29-1 with TRBJ2-1, with D maybe TRBD1 (6 bases). The V and J ends lost 7 bases and 9 bases respectively, with 16 bases between them. The CDR3 sequence is 12 residues long. Germline lookup yields CDR1 SQVTM and CDR2 ANQGSEA. CDR3 amino acids: CSAAPQGREQFF. The CDR3, as DNA: TGCAGCGCTGCTCCTCAGGGGCGTGAGCAGTTCTTC.

This chain links TRBV29-1 with TRBJ2-3; either TRBD1 or TRBD2 may supply D (5 bases each). The V end was cut by 5 bases, the J end by 0 bases, with 9 bases between. The CDR3 totals 13 residues. The germline V gene encodes CDR1 SQVTM and CDR2 ANQGSEA. CDR3 amino acids: CSVPGPSTDTQYF. The CDR3 nucleotides are TGCAGCGTTCCGGGGCCTAGCACAGATACGCAGTATTTT.

V and J are TRBV6-6 and TRBJ2-7; unclear D gene. Germline CDR1 is MNHNY and CDR2 is SVGAGI (reference sequence). The CDR3 sequence is 11 residues long. V gave up 6 bases and J gave up 5 bases, with 8 bases separating them. The CDR3 loop reads CASRARHEQYF. The CDR3, as DNA: TGTGCCAGCAGGGCCAGGCACGAGCAGTACTTC.

A few counts support this clonotype. This chain uses TRBV18 with TRBJ1-2; D possibly corresponds to TRBD1 (5 bases). Trimming pared 5 bases from V and 6 bases from J, leaving 10 bases between. CDR1 KGHSH and CDR2 LQKENI come from the germline V gene. The CDR3 has 12 residues. CDR3 DNA sequence: TGTGCCAGCTCAGTCCTGGGGGATGGCTACACCTTC. Translation: CASSVLGDGYTF.

In its sample, this clonotype was seen a few times. This chain links TRBV12-3 or TRBV12-4 with TRBJ1-2; D is uncertain. V lost 2 bases, J lost 8 bases, and 9 bases lay in between. The CDR3 consists of 12 residues. CDR3 DNA sequence: TGTGCCAGCAGTTTAAGGGTTGGCGGCTACACCTTC. Amino acids: CASSLRVGGYTF.

This chain links TRBV25-1 with TRBJ1-1; 10 bases line up with TRBD1. The germline gives CDR1 MGHDK, CDR2 SYGVNS. The CDR3 has 18 residues. Germline trimming cut 2 bases from V and 7 bases from J; bases unmatched to any gene: 16. CDR3 in DNA: TGTGCCAGCAGTGAAAGACAGGGGGCCCCCTCTTCGAGGTATGAAGCTTTCTTT. This gives the protein CASSERQGAPSSRYEAFF.

This clonotype was counted between two and nine times. This chain connects TRBV6-4 to TRBJ2-3; 8 positions match TRBD2. V lost 3 bases to trimming and J lost 0 bases; unmatched junction nucleotides: 2. There are 15 residues in the CDR3. Germline loops: CDR1 MRHNA, CDR2 SNTAGT. The CDR3, as DNA: TGTGCCAGCAGTGAGGCTAGCGGGAGCACAGATACGCAGTATTTT. This encodes CASSEASGSTDTQYF.

This clonotype was found once. The gene calls are TRBV9 and TRBJ2-5; no firm D call. Germline values: CDR1 SGDLS, CDR2 YYNGEE. This CDR3 is built from 14 residues. V lost 3 bases and J lost 8, with 17 bases in between. The CDR3 DNA reads as TGTGCCAGCAGCGCGCGGCCTCAGGAGATAACCCAGTACTTC. It translates to CASSARPQEITQYF.

In its sample, this clonotype was seen a few times. V usage is TRBV4-1 and J usage is TRBJ2-1; D not certain. The CDR3 length is 10 residues. Germline CDR1 is MGHRA and CDR2 is YSYEKL. The V end was cut by 8 bases, the J end by 5 bases, with 4 bases between. The CDR3 region has the DNA TGCGCCAGCGGAGACAATGAGCAGTTCTTC. This gives the protein CASGDNEQFF.

This clonotype was found once. The junction and the germline gene differ at one end; a read error may be behind it. The chain is built from TRBV7-2 and TRBJ2-3; 7 bases fit TRBD2. The CDR3 runs 16 residues. In germline, CDR1 is SGHTA, CDR2 FQGNSA. CDR3 region: CASSLELAGGTDTRYF. DNA for the CDR3: TGTGCCAGCAGCTTAGAGTTAGCGGGTGGTACAGATACGCGGTATTTT.

This clonotype was observed a handful of times. The chain combines TRBV10-3 with TRBJ2-7; D is unresolved. Trimming removed 10 bases at V and 2 bases at J, with 12 bases between. Germline V gene data show CDR1 as ENHRY and CDR2 as SYGVKD. The CDR3 is 12 residues long. The CDR3 region is CATVGSAYEQYF. For the CDR3, the DNA is TGTGCCACGGTGGGGTCAGCCTACGAGCAGTACTTC.

Concerning this clonotype: An end of the junction differs from the germline gene, which may be a read error. The gene calls are TRBV7-2 and TRBJ2-5; D not resolved. This CDR3 contains 11 residues. Germline lookup yields CDR1 SGHTA and CDR2 FQGNSA. The CDR3: CASSFYNEQSF. CDR3 nucleotide sequence: TGTGCCAGCAGCTTCTACAACGAGCAGTCCTTC.

This chain uses TRBV20-1 with TRBJ2-3; D not resolved. This CDR3 is 12 amino acids long. V lost 6 bases, J lost 7 bases, and 14 bases lay in between. Germline V gene sequence: CDR1 DFQATT, CDR2 SNEGSKA (reference sequence). CDR3 nucleotide sequence: TGCAGTGCACGGATTACGGCTAATACGCAGTATTTT. Protein product: CSARITANTQYF.

The J gene is TRBJ2-5, the V gene TRBV14; D possibly corresponds to TRBD2 (5 bases). CDR3 length equals 15 residues. The germline V and J ends were trimmed by 0 bases and 5 bases, with 13 bases remaining between them. From germline, CDR1 is SGHDN and CDR2 FVKESK. As DNA, the CDR3 is TGTGCCAGCAGCCAAGATTACAGAGGGTGGGAGACCCAGTACTTC. Protein product: CASSQDYRGWETQYF. The variable domain in full, with the rest retrieved from reference TRBV14 and TRBJ2-5, is EAGVTQFPSHSVIEKGQTVTLRCDPISGHDNLYWYRRVMGKEIKFLLHFVKESKQDESGMPNNRFLAERTGGTYSTLKVQPAELEDSGVYFCASSQDYRGWETQYFGPGTRLLVL.

This chain links TRBV5-1 with TRBJ2-1, with D perhaps TRBD2 (6 bases). This CDR3 is built from 13 residues. Germline V gene sequence: CDR1 SGHRS, CDR2 YFSETQ. Trimming stripped 2 bases from V and 9 bases from J, with 12 bases between. The CDR3 spells CASSFGSGVEQFF. In nucleotides, the CDR3 is TGCGCCAGCAGCTTCGGGTCGGGAGTTGAGCAGTTCTTC.

This clonotype was seen a single time. This chain uses TRBV4-3 with TRBJ2-1, with TRBD1 identical over 8 bases. J was trimmed by 2 bases and V by 0 bases; bases with no gene match: 9. The CDR3 contains 18 residues. Germline loops: CDR1 LGHNA, CDR2 YSLEER. The CDR3 region has the DNA TGCGCCAGCAGCCAAGATAACGTAGGCAGGGGGCCCTACAATGAGCAGTTCTTC. Residues: CASSQDNVGRGPYNEQFF.

Details on this clonotype: An end of the junction differs from the germline gene, which may be a read error. The chain carries TRBV6-6 and TRBJ2-5; D is perhaps TRBD2 (5 bases). Germline assignment: CDR1 MNHNY and CDR2 SVGAGI (reference sequence). The CDR3 runs 15 residues. The CDR3 reads CTSSYLAGLGETQYF. In DNA form, the CDR3 reads TGTACCAGCAGTTACCTTGCGGGTTTGGGGGAGACCCAGTACTTC.

The chain has TRBV27 and TRBJ2-3; 7 nucleotides line up with TRBD1. This CDR3 is 14 amino acids long. The germline CDR1 and CDR2 sequences are MNHEY and SMNVEV (reference sequence). V trimming: 8 bases; J trimming: 1 base; junction bases outside the gene matches: 6. CDR3 nucleotide sequence: TGTGCCAGCCAGTCAACAGGGGGCACAGATACGCAGTATTTT. Protein: CASQSTGGTDTQYF.

The sample holds one count of this clonotype. This chain joins TRBV5-1 and TRBJ2-7, with 14 bases lining up with TRBD2. The germline V gene has CDR1 SGHRS and CDR2 YFSETQ. V gave up 4 bases and J gave up 4 bases; unmatched junction bases: 7. The CDR3 consists of 16 residues. CDR3 sequence: CASSHGTSGSRYEQYF. For the CDR3, the DNA is TGCGCCAGCAGCCACGGGACTAGCGGGAGTCGGTACGAGCAGTACTTC.

The J gene is TRBJ2-5, the V gene TRBV4-1; 10 nucleotides agree with TRBD2. V dropped 1 base and J dropped 2; count of bases not matched to a gene: 7. The CDR3 extends over 17 amino acids. CDR1 and CDR2 (germline): MGHRA, YSYEKL. The CDR3 reads CASSQVPSGGYQETQYF. CDR3 in DNA: TGCGCCAGCAGCCAAGTGCCTAGCGGGGGTTATCAAGAGACCCAGTACTTC.

The chain uses TRBV27 and TRBJ2-7; tentatively, D is TRBD1 or TRBD2 (5 bases each). Germline CDR1 and CDR2: MNHEY and SMNVEV (reference sequence). With 2 bases removed from V and 4 bases from J, the gap between germline ends came to 15 bases. The CDR3 extends over 15 amino acids. The chain's CDR3 is CASSLSQGDLYEQYF. Here the CDR3 DNA reads TGTGCCAGCAGTTTAAGTCAGGGAGATTTGTACGAGCAGTACTTC.

The gene calls are TRBV2 and TRBJ2-1; 13 bases fit TRBD2. The CDR3 consists of 15 residues. Germline V gives CDR1 SNHLY, CDR2 FYNNEI. Trimming cost V 7 bases and J 7 bases; bases outside gene matches: 7. CDR3 protein: CASTGLAGERNEQFF. The CDR3 DNA follows: TGTGCCAGCACCGGACTAGCGGGAGAAAGGAATGAGCAGTTCTTC. The entire variable domain, with the rest obtained from reference TRBV2 and TRBJ2-1, is as follows: EPEVTQTPSHQVTQMGQEVILRCVPISNHLYFYWYRQILGQKVEFLVSFYNNEISEKSEIFDDQFSVERPDGSNFTLKIRSTKLEDSAMYFCASTGLAGERNEQFFGPGTRLTVL.

This clonotype turned up a few times. This chain connects TRBV7-6 to TRBJ1-1; D is undetermined. Germline CDR1 SGHVS, CDR2 FNYEAQ. The CDR3 spans 13 residues. Trimming removed 1 base from V and 4 bases from J, with 7 bases in between. The CDR3 spells CASSLEVGTEAFF. DNA for the CDR3: TGTGCCAGCAGCTTAGAGGTCGGCACTGAAGCTTTCTTT.